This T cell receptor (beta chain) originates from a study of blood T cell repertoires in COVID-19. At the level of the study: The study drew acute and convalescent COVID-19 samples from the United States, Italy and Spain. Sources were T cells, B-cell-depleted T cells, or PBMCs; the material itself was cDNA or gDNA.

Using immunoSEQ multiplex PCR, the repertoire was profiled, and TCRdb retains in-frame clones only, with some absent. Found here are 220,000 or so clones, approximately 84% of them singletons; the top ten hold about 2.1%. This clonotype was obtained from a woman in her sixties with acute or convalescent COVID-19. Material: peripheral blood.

The CDR3 region has the DNA TGTGCCAGCAAAACCAGGGGGATGCACGAAGCTTTCTTT. It is translated as CASKTRGMHEAFF. The V and J genes are TRBV13 and TRBJ1-1; 7 nucleotides match TRBD1. Looked up from germline, CDR1 is PRHDT and CDR2 is FYEKMQ (reference sequence). J lost 8 bases, V lost 7 bases, and 10 bases had no gene match. The length of the CDR3 is 13 residues. The full variable domain, its missing parts supplied by reference TRBV13 and TRBJ1-1, is AAGVIQSPRHLIKEKRETATLKCYPIPRHDTVYWYQQGPGQDPQFLISFYEKMQSDKGSIPDRFSAQQFSDYHSELNMSSLELGDSALYFCASKTRGMHEAFFGQGTRLTVV.